The 10 T cell receptor beta chains below all came from one sample that was sequenced in a study of cytomegalovirus exposure and HLA in healthy donors. With 60 Vbeta and 13 Jbeta primers, the PCR was carried out. Using immunoSEQ multiplex PCR, the repertoire was profiled, and TCRdb retains in-frame clones only, with some absent. The sample records tens of thousands of clones, around 72% being singletons. The sample comprised PBMCs. These receptors were collected from a woman in her forties in good health and CMV-seropositive.

This clone was observed a few times. The chain employs TRBV7-9 and TRBJ2-1, with D possibly matching TRBD1 (5 bases). CDR1 SEHNR and CDR2 FQNEAQ come from the germline V gene (reference sequence). V lost 5 bases and J lost 5, with 16 bases in between. The CDR3 loop spans 15 amino acids. In DNA form, the CDR3 reads TGTGCCAGCAGCAGGGGTGGCGGTAGGGACAATGAGCAGTTCTTC. It specifies CASSRGGGRDNEQFF.

This chain uses TRBV11-3 with TRBJ1-6, with TRBD1 matching 9 bases. The CDR3 sequence is 16 residues long. The junction had 9 bases not matched to a gene; V was cut back by 2 bases and J by 10 bases. Germline V gene lookup returns CDR1 SGHNT and CDR2 YENEEA. CDR3: CASSLILTGGKSPLHF. The DNA for the CDR3 is TGTGCCAGCAGCTTAATCCTGACAGGGGGAAAATCACCCCTCCACTTT.

The rearrangement links TRBV11-3 to TRBJ2-2, with 8 nucleotides matching TRBD1. Germline values: CDR1 SGHNT, CDR2 YENEEA. The CDR3 consists of 16 residues. The V gene end was trimmed by 5 bases and the J gene end by 2 bases; junction bases not matched to a gene: 7. The CDR3 loop is CASSARQGINTGELFF. CDR3 sequence (DNA): TGTGCCAGCAGCGCCCGACAGGGGATAAACACCGGGGAGCTGTTTTTT.

The sample holds one count of this clone. The V and J genes are TRBV5-6 and TRBJ2-2; 9 nucleotides match TRBD1. Germline V gene data show CDR1 as SGHDT and CDR2 as YYEEEE. V was pared by 5 bases and J by 6 bases, with 8 bases of the junction left unmatched. The CDR3 loop spans 15 amino acids. The CDR3, as DNA: TGTGCCAGCAGGCCACAGGGGGCCCCTCCCGGGGAGCTGTTTTTT. The encoded protein is CASRPQGAPPGELFF.

J is TRBJ1-5 and V is TRBV4-2; the D is unclear. With 6 bases removed from V and 0 bases from J, the gap between germline ends came to 9 bases. CDR1 LGHNA and CDR2 YNFKEQ come from the germline V gene. The CDR3 spans 14 residues. The CDR3 coding sequence is TGTGCCAGCAGACAGACCTATAGCAATCAGCCCCAGCATTTT. This codes for CASRQTYSNQPQHF.

J is TRBJ1-4 and V is TRBV5-1; TRBD1 is a possible D gene (5 bases). The germline gives CDR1 SGHRS, CDR2 YFSETQ. The V gene lost 2 bases and the J gene lost 6 bases, with 11 bases spanning the gap. CDR3 length: 14 amino acids. CDR3 bases: TGCGCCAGCAGCTTCGGGGGTTTACATGAAAAACTGTTTTTT. This sequence encodes CASSFGGLHEKLFF.

The chain links TRBV2 to TRBJ2-1; no definite D call. The CDR3 runs to 13 residues. V lost 5 bases to trimming and J lost 0 bases, with 5 bases between them. The germline V gene has CDR1 SNHLY and CDR2 FYNNEI. This CDR3 reads CASSYSSYNEQFF. In DNA form, the CDR3 reads TGTGCCAGCAGTTACTCCTCCTACAATGAGCAGTTCTTC.

The chain is built from TRBV4-2 and TRBJ2-5; possibly TRBD2 for D (6 bases). CDR3 size: 15 residues. Germline CDR1 LGHNA, CDR2 YNFKEQ. V was shortened by 0 bases and J by 2 bases, with 10 bases between the two germline ends. The CDR3 sequence is CASSQDWREQETQYF. Here the CDR3 DNA reads TGTGCCAGCAGCCAAGATTGGAGGGAACAAGAGACCCAGTACTTC.

The rearrangement links TRBV7-9 to TRBJ1-6, with 9 bases that match TRBD1. CDR1 is SEHNR, CDR2 FQNEAQ, per germline (reference sequence). The CDR3 length is 16 residues. The V and J ends lost 5 bases and 5 bases, in that order; junction bases with no gene match: 7. CDR3 sequence reads: CASSGRDRANNSPLHF. In nucleotides, the CDR3 is TGTGCCAGCAGCGGACGGGACAGGGCAAATAATTCACCCCTCCACTTT.

This clone was seen a few times. J is TRBJ1-4 and V is TRBV5-4; possible D gene TRBD1, 6 bases. V was cut by 2 bases and J by 5 bases, with 10 bases left in between. CDR1 SGHNT and CDR2 YYREEE come from the germline V gene (reference sequence). The CDR3 contains 14 residues. CDR3 region: CASSLGRGNEKLFF. In DNA, the CDR3 is TGTGCCAGCAGCTTAGGCAGGGGAAATGAAAAACTGTTTTTT.